This TCR beta chain was recovered during a study of shared clonotypes between healthy human individuals (dated by TCRdb to between 2020 and 2021). Broadly, across the study: A few men and a couple of women, aged 18 to 49 years, made up the cohort. The study deeply sequenced blood TCR repertoires of about 5 healthy adults to estimate repertoire size and the extent of clonotype sharing between individuals. Per donor, leukapheresis produced somewhere between about 0.8 and 9 billion PBMCs. To increase sequencing depth and limit assay-specific biases, different laboratories used diverse techniques to prepare libraries and sequence TCR repertoires. Summary of the overall study and its limitations: Pairwise subsampling indicated that sequencing depth was expected to affect the degree of clonotype sharing among donors. Because the study included a small number of donors, the genetic and exposure-history diversity represented was limited. Sampling was restricted to blood, and TCR repertoires in tissues likely differ from the TCR repertoires found in blood.

TCR CDR3 regions were amplified from genomic DNA by multiplex PCR using the deep immunoSEQ assay. For each cell subset, the extracted genomic DNA was distributed evenly across all wells of several immunoSEQ 96-well plates, and each plate served as one replicate. For unsorted PBMC, each replicate PCR was loaded with roughly 330 ng genomic DNA, equivalent to 30,000 or so T cell genomes. Ten immunoSEQ deep assay plates were used to sequence the unsorted PBMC genomic DNA. Purified libraries were quantified with a Qubit 3.0 fluorometer, sized on a Bioanalyzer 2100, and re-quantified with the KAPA Library Quantification kit. A separate single-read 150-cycle Illumina NextSeq 550 flow cell was used to sequence each immunoSEQ 96-well plate. On the study's bioinformatics: Because the immunoSEQ output held only junctional sequences and lacked quality scores, the filtering could not match the filtering applied to full-length reads. Sequences were annotated with PyIR, a Python wrapper for IgBLAST v1.9, using IMGT germline references to assign V/J genes and CDR3. Any read was removed if the V/J assignment was weak (E-value above 1e-6), the CDR3 was missing, or the read contained stop codons, out-of-frame junctions, or ambiguous translated residues. V3J clonotypes were defined by identical inferred V gene, J gene, and CDR3 amino acid sequence. Percentage overlap between repertoires was computed as shared unique clonotypes divided by the size of the smaller repertoire. Repertoire richness was assessed with RTK rarefaction, the Chao1 estimator, and Recon v2.1 estimates of unobserved clonotypes. TCRdb provides this immuneACCESS table in a form limited to in-frame rearrangements. Some clones are lacking; in checked studies, under half of them reflect an unresolved V gene, and why the rest are absent is not known. V and J calls plus clone size are reproduced from that table; the DNA served to infer D and trimming. In all, the sample holds roughly 490,000 clones, and roughly four fifths of those were seen once. The ten largest clones add up to 10% to 15% of the sample.

Donors were healthy HIV-negative adults with no recently reported acute infections or vaccinations. Every donor was a Caucasian adult living in Nashville, Tennessee, USA. For unsorted samples, 70 million to 95 million PBMCs were counted, and genomic DNA was extracted using the QIAamp DNA Blood Mini kit. Blood was obtained by leukapheresis, after which PBMCs were separated by Ficoll-Histopaque density gradient centrifugation and cryopreserved in liquid nitrogen vapor phase. On this clone: The antigen it recognizes is unknown. No base-level quality is on record; no much larger clone is a single base apart.

From the cysteine through the phenylalanine, the CDR3 covers 12 amino acids. This entry keeps only the CDR3 DNA: 36 bases, framed from base 1. The V and J ends are trimmed by 8 bases and 1 base, leaving 8 bases between them. Reading the germline V gene (reference sequence) gives CDR1 SEHNR and CDR2 FQNEAQ. Source material: PBMCs. Here the chain combines TRBV7-9 and TRBJ1-2; confidence is insufficient to name the D gene. The sequence was obtained from a woman in her thirties or forties in good health. Some clones in this sample may be carry-over from other donors' samples. Here is the DNA: TGTGCCAGCGGGAGGAATAACTATGGCTACACCTTC. Its amino acids are CASGRNNYGYTF. The full variable domain, completed from the reference TRBV7-9 and TRBJ1-2 proteins outside the CDR3, reads DTGVSQNPRHKITKRGQNVTFRCDPISEHNRLYWYRQTLGQGPEFLTYFQNEAQLEKSRLLSDRFSAERPKGSFSTLEIQRTEQGDSAMYLCASGRNNYGYTFGSGTRLTVV.